The clone carrying this T cell receptor (beta chain) has just a few counts. Methods used by the authors: Amplification of reference gene primers provided the estimated nucleated cell counts. Only in-frame clones appear in the TCRdb table, and some are missing; sequencing was by immunoSEQ multiplex PCR. Clonal size and the V and J genes are those of that table, whereas D and trimming came from the DNA. The table records roughly 86,000 clones, around four fifths of them present only once. This entry is derived from a study of blood T cell repertoires in COVID-19. Germline V gene lookup returns CDR1 MDHEN and CDR2 SYDVKM. The CDR3 contains 14 residues. J was trimmed by 7 bases and V by 7 bases; bases with no gene match: 10.

This chain connects TRBV28 to TRBJ1-2, with 9 nucleotides matching TRBD1. This sequence originates from a man between 45 and 60 years old with acute or convalescent COVID-19. Sequenced: peripheral blood. The CDR3 region is CASIRSGQGAGYTF. In nucleotides, the CDR3 is TGTGCCAGCATTAGGTCGGGACAGGGTGCTGGCTACACCTTC.